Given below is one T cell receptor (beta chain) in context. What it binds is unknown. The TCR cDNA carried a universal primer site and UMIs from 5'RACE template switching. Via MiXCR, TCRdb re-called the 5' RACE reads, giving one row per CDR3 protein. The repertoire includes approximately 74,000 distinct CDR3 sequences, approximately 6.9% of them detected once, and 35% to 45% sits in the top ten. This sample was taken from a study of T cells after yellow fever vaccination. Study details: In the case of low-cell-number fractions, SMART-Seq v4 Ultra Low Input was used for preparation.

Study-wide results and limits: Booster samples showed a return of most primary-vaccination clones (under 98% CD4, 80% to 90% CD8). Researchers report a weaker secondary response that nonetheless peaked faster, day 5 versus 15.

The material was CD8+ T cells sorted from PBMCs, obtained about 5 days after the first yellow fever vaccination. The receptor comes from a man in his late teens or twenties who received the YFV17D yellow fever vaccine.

The chain's CDR3 is CASSSIEWGGGNEQFF. CDR3 coding DNA: TGTGCCAGCAGCTCCATCGAATGGGGGGGGGGAAATGAGCAGTTCTTC. The chain couples TRBV9 to TRBJ2-1; 7 nucleotides agree with TRBD2. V shed 4 bases and J 7 bases; nucleotides not matched to a gene: 14. Looked up from germline, CDR1 is SGDLS and CDR2 is YYNGEE. The CDR3 contains 16 residues.